The TCR beta chain described here comes from a study of control samples from healthy donors and cancer patients. V lost 0 bases to trimming and J lost 10 bases, with 17 bases between them. This CDR3 is 16 amino acids long. From germline, CDR1 is SGDLS and CDR2 YYNGEE. Using immunoSEQ multiplex PCR, the repertoire was profiled, and TCRdb retains in-frame clones only, with some absent. The table has 80,000 or so clones, about 92% seen once. V gene TRBV9 combines with J gene TRBJ1-6, with D perhaps TRBD1 (6 bases). Sequencing input: blood. This clonotype originated in a woman in her sixties or seventies in good health. CDR3 in amino acids: CASSVASNREDSPLHF. In DNA, the CDR3 is TGTGCCAGCAGCGTAGCTTCGAACAGGGAAGACTCACCCCTCCACTTT.